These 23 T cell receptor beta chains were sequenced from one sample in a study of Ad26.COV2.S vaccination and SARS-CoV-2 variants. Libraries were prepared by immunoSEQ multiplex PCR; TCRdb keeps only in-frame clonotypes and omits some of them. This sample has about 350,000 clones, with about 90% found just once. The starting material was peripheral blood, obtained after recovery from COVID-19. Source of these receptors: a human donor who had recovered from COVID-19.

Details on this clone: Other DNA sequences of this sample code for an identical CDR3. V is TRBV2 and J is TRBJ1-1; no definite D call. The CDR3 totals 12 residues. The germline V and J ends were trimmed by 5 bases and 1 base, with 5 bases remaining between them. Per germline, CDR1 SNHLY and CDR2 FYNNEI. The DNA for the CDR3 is TGTGCCAGCAGTCCAGGGAACACTGAAGCTTTCTTT. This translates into CASSPGNTEAFF.

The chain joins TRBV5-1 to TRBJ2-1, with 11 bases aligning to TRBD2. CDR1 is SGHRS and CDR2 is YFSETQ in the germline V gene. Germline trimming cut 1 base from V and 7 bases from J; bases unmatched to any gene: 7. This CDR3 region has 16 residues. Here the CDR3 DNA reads TGCGCCAGCAGCTTGAAGGCTAGCGGGGGGATTAATGAGCAGTTCTTC. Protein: CASSLKASGGINEQFF.

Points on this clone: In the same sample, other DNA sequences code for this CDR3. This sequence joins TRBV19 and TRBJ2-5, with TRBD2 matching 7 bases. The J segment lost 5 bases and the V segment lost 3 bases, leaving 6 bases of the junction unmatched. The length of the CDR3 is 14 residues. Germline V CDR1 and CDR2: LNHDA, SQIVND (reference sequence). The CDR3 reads CASSMMRREETQYF. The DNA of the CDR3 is TGTGCCAGTAGTATGATGCGGCGGGAGGAGACCCAGTACTTC.

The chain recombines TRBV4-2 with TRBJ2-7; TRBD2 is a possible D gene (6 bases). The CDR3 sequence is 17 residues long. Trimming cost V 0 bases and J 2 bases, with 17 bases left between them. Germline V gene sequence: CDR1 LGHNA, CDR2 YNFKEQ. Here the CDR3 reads CASSQDSGRLGTYEQYF. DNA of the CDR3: TGTGCCAGCAGCCAAGATAGCGGAAGACTGGGGACCTACGAGCAGTACTTC.

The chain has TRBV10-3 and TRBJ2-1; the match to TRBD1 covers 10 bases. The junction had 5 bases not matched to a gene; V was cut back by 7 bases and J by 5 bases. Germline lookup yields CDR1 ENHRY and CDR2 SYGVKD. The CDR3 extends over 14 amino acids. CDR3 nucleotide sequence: TGTGCCATCACCCCGGGACAGGGGAACAATGAGCAGTTCTTC. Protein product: CAITPGQGNNEQFF.

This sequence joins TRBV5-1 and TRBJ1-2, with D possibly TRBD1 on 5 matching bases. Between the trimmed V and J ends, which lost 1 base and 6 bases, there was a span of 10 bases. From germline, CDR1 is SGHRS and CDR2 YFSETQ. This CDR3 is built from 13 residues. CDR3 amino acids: CASSLSGDDGYTF. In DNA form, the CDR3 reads TGCGCCAGCAGCTTGTCGGGGGACGATGGCTACACCTTC.

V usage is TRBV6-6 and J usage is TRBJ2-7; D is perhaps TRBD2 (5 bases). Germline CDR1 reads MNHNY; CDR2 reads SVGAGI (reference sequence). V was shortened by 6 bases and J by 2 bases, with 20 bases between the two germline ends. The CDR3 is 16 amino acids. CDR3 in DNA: TGTGCCAGCAGGAGCCGCGAGGGCTTTACGACCTACGAGCAGTACTTC. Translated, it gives CASRSREGFTTYEQYF.

The CDR3 loop reads CASSRPATGSGNTIYF. The CDR3 bases are TGCGCCAGCAGCCGACCTGCCACAGGGTCTGGAAACACCATATATTTT. The V and J genes are TRBV4-1 and TRBJ1-3, with a weak D call TRBD1 (6 bases). Per germline, CDR1 MGHRA and CDR2 YSYEKL. V was clipped by 4 bases and J by 1 base, with 14 bases between them. There are 16 residues in the CDR3.

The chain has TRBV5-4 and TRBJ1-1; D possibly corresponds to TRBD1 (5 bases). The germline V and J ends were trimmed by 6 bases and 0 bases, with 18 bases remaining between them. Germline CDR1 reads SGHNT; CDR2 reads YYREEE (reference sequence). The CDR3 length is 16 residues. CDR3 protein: CASTRGGGQMNTEAFF. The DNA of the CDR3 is TGTGCCAGCACCCGGGGCGGGGGTCAAATGAACACTGAAGCTTTCTTT.

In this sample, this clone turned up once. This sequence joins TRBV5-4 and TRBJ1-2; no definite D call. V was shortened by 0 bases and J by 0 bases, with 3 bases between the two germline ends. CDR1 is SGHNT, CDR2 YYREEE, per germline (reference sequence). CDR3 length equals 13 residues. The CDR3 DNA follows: TGTGCCAGCAGCTTGGAACCTAACTATGGCTACACCTTC. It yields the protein CASSLEPNYGYTF.

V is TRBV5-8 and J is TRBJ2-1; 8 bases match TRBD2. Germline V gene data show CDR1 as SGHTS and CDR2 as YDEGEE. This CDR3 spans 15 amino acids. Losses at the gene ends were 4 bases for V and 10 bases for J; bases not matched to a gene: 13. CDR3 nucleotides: TGTGCCAGCAGCCCGCGTAGGCGGGGGGCTCGGGAGCAGTTCTTC. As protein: CASSPRRRGAREQFF.

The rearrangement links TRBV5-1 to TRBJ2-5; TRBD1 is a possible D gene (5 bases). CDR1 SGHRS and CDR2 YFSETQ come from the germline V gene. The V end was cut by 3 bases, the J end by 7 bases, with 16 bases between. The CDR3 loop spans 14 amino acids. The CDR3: CASSSQGVDGTQYF. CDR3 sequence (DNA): TGCGCCAGCAGCTCGCAGGGTGTTGACGGGACCCAGTACTTC.

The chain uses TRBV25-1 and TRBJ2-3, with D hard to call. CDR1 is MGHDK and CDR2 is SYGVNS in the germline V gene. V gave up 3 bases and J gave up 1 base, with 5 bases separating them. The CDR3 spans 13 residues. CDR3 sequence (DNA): TGTGCCAGCAGTGATGCAGGCACAGATACGCAGTATTTT. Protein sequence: CASSDAGTDTQYF.

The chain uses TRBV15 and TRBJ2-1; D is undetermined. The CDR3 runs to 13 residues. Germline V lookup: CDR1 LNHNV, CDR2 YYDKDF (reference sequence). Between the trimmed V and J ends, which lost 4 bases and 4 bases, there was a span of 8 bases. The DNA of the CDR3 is TGTGCCACCAGCATAGGACGGTACAATGAGCAGTTCTTC. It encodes CATSIGRYNEQFF.

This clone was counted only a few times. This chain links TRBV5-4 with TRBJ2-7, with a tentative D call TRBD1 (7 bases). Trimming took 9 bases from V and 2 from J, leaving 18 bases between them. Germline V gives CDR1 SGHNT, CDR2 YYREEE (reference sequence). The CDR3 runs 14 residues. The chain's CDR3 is CATQQAGGTYEQYF. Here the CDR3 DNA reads TGTGCCACCCAACAAGCAGGGGGGACCTACGAGCAGTACTTC.

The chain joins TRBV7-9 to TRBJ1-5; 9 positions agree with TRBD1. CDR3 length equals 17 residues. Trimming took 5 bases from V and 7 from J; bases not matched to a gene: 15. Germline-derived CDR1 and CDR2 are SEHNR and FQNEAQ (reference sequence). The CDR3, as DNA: TGTGCCAGCAGCCCATCCCCGGGACAGGGCGCGGAACAGCCCCAGCATTTT. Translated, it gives CASSPSPGQGAEQPQHF. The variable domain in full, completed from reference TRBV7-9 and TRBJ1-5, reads DTGVSQNPRHKITKRGQNVTFRCDPISEHNRLYWYRQTLGQGPEFLTYFQNEAQLEKSRLLSDRFSAERPKGSFSTLEIQRTEQGDSAMYLCASSPSPGQGAEQPQHFGDGTRLSIL.

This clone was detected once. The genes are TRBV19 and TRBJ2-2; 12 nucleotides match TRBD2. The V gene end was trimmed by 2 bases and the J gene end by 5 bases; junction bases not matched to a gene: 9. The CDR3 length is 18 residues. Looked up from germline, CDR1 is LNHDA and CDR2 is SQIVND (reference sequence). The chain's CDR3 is CASSIRTSGVRRTGELFF. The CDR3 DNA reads TGTGCCAGTAGTATAAGGACTAGCGGGGTCCGCCGGACCGGGGAGCTGTTTTTT.

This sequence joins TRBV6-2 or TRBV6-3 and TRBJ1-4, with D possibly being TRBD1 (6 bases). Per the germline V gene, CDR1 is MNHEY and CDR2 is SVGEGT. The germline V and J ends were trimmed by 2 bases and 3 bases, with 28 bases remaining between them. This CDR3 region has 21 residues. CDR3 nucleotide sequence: TGTGCCAGCAGTTACGTATTTAATGGTTTGCAGGACAGAAGACCTAATGAAAAACTGTTTTTT. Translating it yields CASSYVFNGLQDRRPNEKLFF.

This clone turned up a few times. The CDR3 DNA reads TGTGCCAGTAGCAAACCCGACAGGGGGAATCAGCCCCAGCATTTT. The encoded protein is CASSKPDRGNQPQHF. This chain connects TRBV19 to TRBJ1-5, with 9 bases identical to TRBD1. CDR3 length: 15 residues. Trimming removed 6 bases from V and 4 bases from J; junction bases left unmatched: 7. Germline V gives CDR1 LNHDA, CDR2 SQIVND (reference sequence).

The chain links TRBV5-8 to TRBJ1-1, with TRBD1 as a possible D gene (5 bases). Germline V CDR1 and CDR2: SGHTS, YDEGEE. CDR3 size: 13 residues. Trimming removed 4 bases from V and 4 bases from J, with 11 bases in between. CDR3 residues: CASSTGVGTEAFF. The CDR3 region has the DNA TGTGCCAGCAGCACGGGGGTTGGCACTGAAGCTTTCTTT.

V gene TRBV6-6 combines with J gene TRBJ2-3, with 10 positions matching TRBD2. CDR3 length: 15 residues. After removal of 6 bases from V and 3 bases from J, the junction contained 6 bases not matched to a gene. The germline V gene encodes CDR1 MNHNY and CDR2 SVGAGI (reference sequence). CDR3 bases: TGTGCCAGCAGACACAGCGGGGGGGCAACAGATACGCAGTATTTT. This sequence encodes CASRHSGGATDTQYF.

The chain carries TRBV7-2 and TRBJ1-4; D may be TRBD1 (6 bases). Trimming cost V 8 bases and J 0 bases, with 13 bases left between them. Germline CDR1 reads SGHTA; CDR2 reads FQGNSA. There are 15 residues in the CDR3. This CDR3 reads CASGTGYATNEKLFF. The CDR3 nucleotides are TGTGCCAGCGGAACAGGGTATGCAACTAATGAAAAACTGTTTTTT.

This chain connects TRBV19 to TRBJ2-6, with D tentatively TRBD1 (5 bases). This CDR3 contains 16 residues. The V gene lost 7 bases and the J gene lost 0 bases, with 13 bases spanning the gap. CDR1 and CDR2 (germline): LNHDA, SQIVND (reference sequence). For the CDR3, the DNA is TGTGCCAGTATCGCCAGGGAAAGCTCTGGGGCCAACGTCCTGACTTTC. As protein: CASIARESSGANVLTF.